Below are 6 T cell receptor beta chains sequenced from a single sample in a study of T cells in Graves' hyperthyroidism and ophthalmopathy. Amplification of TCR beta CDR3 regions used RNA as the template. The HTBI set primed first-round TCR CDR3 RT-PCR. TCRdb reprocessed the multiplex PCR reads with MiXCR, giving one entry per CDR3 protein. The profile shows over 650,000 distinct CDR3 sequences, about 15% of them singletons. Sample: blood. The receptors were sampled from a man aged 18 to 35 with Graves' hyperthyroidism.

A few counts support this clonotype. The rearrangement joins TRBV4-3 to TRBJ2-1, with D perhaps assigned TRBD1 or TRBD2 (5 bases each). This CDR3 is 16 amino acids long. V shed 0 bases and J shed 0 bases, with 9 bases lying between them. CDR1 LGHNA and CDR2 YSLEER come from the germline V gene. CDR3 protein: CASSQDGTRSYNEQFF. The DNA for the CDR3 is TGCGCCAGCAGCCAAGATGGGACGCGCTCCTACAATGAGCAGTTCTTC.

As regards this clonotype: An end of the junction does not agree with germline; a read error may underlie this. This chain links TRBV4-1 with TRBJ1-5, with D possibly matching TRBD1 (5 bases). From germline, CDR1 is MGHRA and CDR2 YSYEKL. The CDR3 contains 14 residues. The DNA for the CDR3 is TGTGCCAGCAGCCCACGGGAGGGGAATCAGCCCCAGCATTTT. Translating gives CASSPREGNQPQHF.

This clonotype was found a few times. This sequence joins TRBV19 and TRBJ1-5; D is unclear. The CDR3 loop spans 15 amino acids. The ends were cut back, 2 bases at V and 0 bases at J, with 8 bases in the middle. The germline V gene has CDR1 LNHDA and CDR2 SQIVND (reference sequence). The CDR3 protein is CASSISVYSNQPQHF. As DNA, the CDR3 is TGTGCCAGTAGTATATCGGTTTATAGCAATCAGCCCCAGCATTTT.

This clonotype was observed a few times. CDR3 sequence reads: CSGKGQGNYEQYF. In DNA form, the CDR3 reads TGCAGTGGAAAAGGACAGGGAAACTACGAGCAGTACTTC. V usage is TRBV20-1 and J usage is TRBJ2-7; 8 bases line up with TRBD1. Germline V CDR1 and CDR2: DFQATT, SNEGSKA (reference sequence). V was pared by 7 bases and J by 3 bases, with 8 bases of the junction left unmatched. This CDR3 contains 13 residues.

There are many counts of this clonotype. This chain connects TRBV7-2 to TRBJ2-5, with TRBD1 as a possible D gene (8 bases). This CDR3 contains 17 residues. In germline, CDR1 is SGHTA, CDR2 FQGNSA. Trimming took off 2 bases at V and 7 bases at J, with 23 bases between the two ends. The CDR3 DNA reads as TGTGCCAGCAGCTTAAACAGGGGGGGAAGTGGTCAGGGGACCCAGTACTTC. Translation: CASSLNRGGSGQGTQYF.

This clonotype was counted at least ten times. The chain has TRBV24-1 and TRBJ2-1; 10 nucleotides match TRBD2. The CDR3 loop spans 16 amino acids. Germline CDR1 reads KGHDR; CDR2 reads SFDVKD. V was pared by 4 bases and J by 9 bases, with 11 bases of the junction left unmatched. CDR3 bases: TGTGCCACCAGTGACCGGCTAGCGGGAGCTAGGGTTGAGCAGTTCTTC. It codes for CATSDRLAGARVEQFF.